This TCR beta chain was captured by sequencing in a study of T cell repertoires in cytomegalovirus infection. Turning to the study itself: It can be stated that public TCR beta signatures indicated CMV infection as well as a matching HLA type.

Germline V lookup: CDR1 SNHLY, CDR2 FYNNEI. V lost 3 bases and J lost 7, with 22 bases in between. The CDR3 contains 17 residues. MiXCR, applied by TCRdb to the reads, yields one record per CDR3 protein. Among about 700,000 distinct CDR3 sequences listed, around a third were seen once. Worth noting for this clonotype: Antigen unknown.

The receptor comes from a human donor in good health (CMV status not recorded). Some clones in this sample may be carry-over from other donors' samples. The chain links TRBV2 to TRBJ1-5; D is perhaps TRBD1 (6 bases). Sequenced material: cultured PBMCs, taken from culture after CMV antigen stimulation. CDR3 protein: CASSEEPAGGGEQPQHF. CDR3 sequence (DNA): TGTGCCAGCAGTGAGGAGCCGGCGGGGGGGGGCGAGCAGCCCCAGCATTTT.